These 15 T cell receptor beta chains were sequenced from one sample in a study of blood T cell repertoires in COVID-19 (dated by TCRdb to the early 2020s). The method behind the library was the immunoSEQ multiplex PCR assay. Held by TCRdb, this immuneACCESS table contains in-frame sequences only and omits some clones. Under half of the omission traces to an unresolved V gene where checked; the cause of the rest is unknown. The sample yields about 150,000 clones; roughly four fifths were counted once. 9% to 13% of the sample is held by the ten biggest clonotypes. Source material: peripheral blood. Every receptor here comes from a woman in her sixties with COVID-19, enrolled during active disease.

V gene TRBV10-2 combines with J gene TRBJ2-1, with 7 bases aligning to TRBD1. Germline CDR1 is WSHSY and CDR2 is SAAADI. This CDR3 spans 14 amino acids. V gave up 4 bases and J gave up 4 bases; unmatched junction bases: 4. The DNA of the CDR3 is TGCGCCAGCAGTGTAGGGGGCAGATACAATGAGCAGTTCTTC. It encodes CASSVGGRYNEQFF.

The V gene is TRBV5-1, the J gene TRBJ2-1; 10 bases are shared with TRBD2. The CDR3 totals 18 residues. Germline lookup yields CDR1 SGHRS and CDR2 YFSETQ. Germline trimming cut 2 bases from V and 0 bases from J; bases unmatched to any gene: 8. In nucleotides, the CDR3 is TGCGCCAGCAGCTTCAGGACTAGCGGTACGAGCTCCTACAATGAGCAGTTCTTC. Protein: CASSFRTSGTSSYNEQFF.

The rearrangement uses TRBV5-1 and TRBJ2-1, with TRBD1 identical over 11 bases. The junction had 6 bases not matched to a gene; V was cut back by 4 bases and J by 9 bases. The CDR3 is 14 residues long. The germline CDR1 and CDR2 sequences are SGHRS and YFSETQ. The CDR3 loop is CASSQGQGEGEQFF. CDR3 in DNA: TGCGCCAGCAGCCAGGGACAGGGGGAAGGTGAGCAGTTCTTC. Full variable domain (remainder filled in from reference TRBV5-1 and TRBJ2-1): KAGVTQTPRYLIKTRGQQVTLSCSPISGHRSVSWYQQTPGQGLQFLFEYFSETQRNKGNFPGRFSGRQFSNSRSEMNVSTLELGDSALYLCASSQGQGEGEQFFGPGTRLTVL.

V and J are TRBV5-8 and TRBJ2-2; 10 nucleotides align to TRBD2. CDR3 length equals 18 residues. Germline trimming cut 0 bases from V and 0 bases from J; bases unmatched to any gene: 5. CDR1 SGHTS and CDR2 YDEGEE come from the germline V gene. CDR3 loop: CASSLGGLAVPNTGELFF. CDR3 coding DNA: TGTGCCAGCAGCTTGGGTGGACTAGCGGTTCCGAACACCGGGGAGCTGTTTTTT. The full variable domain, completed using reference TRBV5-8 and TRBJ2-2, is EAGVTQSPTHLIKTRGQQATLRCSPISGHTSVYWYQQALGLGLQFLLWYDEGEERNRGNFPPRFSGRQFPNYSSELNVNALELEDSALYLCASSLGGLAVPNTGELFFGEGSRLTVL.

The chain recombines TRBV18 with TRBJ1-5; 8 positions agree with TRBD1. CDR3 length equals 13 residues. V shed 5 bases and J 11 bases; nucleotides not matched to a gene: 8. Germline CDR1 and CDR2: KGHSH and LQKENI. The CDR3 here is CASSSTGGRAQHF. Written as DNA, the CDR3 is TGTGCCAGCTCATCTACAGGGGGTCGGGCCCAGCATTTT.

The chain carries TRBV6-1 and TRBJ2-3, with 7 bases matching TRBD2. The J segment lost 0 bases and the V segment lost 3 bases, leaving 3 bases of the junction unmatched. This CDR3 is 15 amino acids long. Germline V gene lookup returns CDR1 MNHNS and CDR2 SASEGT. CDR3 coding DNA: TGTGCCAGCAGTGACGAAGCGGGAAGCACAGATACGCAGTATTTT. This encodes CASSDEAGSTDTQYF.

The chain couples TRBV7-8 to TRBJ1-1, with TRBD1 matching 9 bases. This CDR3 is 15 amino acids long. Looked up from germline, CDR1 is SGHVS and CDR2 is FQNEAQ. J gave up 1 base and V 5 bases, and 5 bases lay outside the gene matches. CDR3 sequence reads: CASSTPGQGNTEAFF. CDR3 bases: TGTGCCAGCAGCACTCCGGGACAGGGGAACACTGAAGCTTTCTTT.

The chain carries TRBV30 and TRBJ2-3; D possibly corresponds to TRBD2 (5 bases). Germline V lookup: CDR1 GTSNPN, CDR2 SVGIG (reference sequence). Deletions cut 5 bases from V and 4 bases from J, with 19 bases between. This CDR3 comprises 15 residues. In DNA, the CDR3 is TGTGCCTGGGGACTCCTGGGCCCAGCCCCAGATACGCAGTATTTT. It codes for CAWGLLGPAPDTQYF.

This chain uses TRBV29-1 with TRBJ2-5; TRBD1 aligns across 9 bases. This CDR3 comprises 16 residues. Per the germline V gene, CDR1 is SQVTM and CDR2 is ANQGSEA. J gave up 2 bases and V 6 bases, and 13 bases lay outside the gene matches. The DNA of the CDR3 is TGCAGCGTCCCTGGGACAGGGACTATAGTTCAAGAGACCCAGTACTTC. This gives the protein CSVPGTGTIVQETQYF.

This rearrangement joins TRBV18 to TRBJ1-1, with D maybe TRBD1 (5 bases). In germline, CDR1 is KGHSH, CDR2 LQKENI. This CDR3 spans 15 amino acids. With 0 bases removed from V and 0 bases from J, the gap between germline ends came to 8 bases. This chain's CDR3 is CASSPPGPLNTEAFF. In nucleotides, the CDR3 is TGTGCCAGCTCACCACCGGGGCCTTTGAACACTGAAGCTTTCTTT.

This clone has just a few counts. The V call is TRBV5-6, the J call TRBJ1-1; the match to TRBD1 covers 9 bases. V shed 7 bases and J 3 bases; nucleotides not matched to a gene: 10. Germline values: CDR1 SGHDT, CDR2 YYEEEE. CDR3 size: 15 residues. The CDR3 DNA reads TGTGCCAGCTATCGTTACAGGGGGCGGGACACTGAAGCTTTCTTT. The encoded protein is CASYRYRGRDTEAFF.

CDR3 sequence reads: CASSEYRVATEAFF. The CDR3 region has the DNA TGCGCCAGCAGTGAGTACAGGGTGGCCACTGAAGCTTTCTTT. The chain combines TRBV10-2 with TRBJ1-1; tentative D call: TRBD1 (6 bases). The V end was cut by 1 base, the J end by 4 bases, with 10 bases between. The CDR3 totals 14 residues. Germline V gives CDR1 WSHSY, CDR2 SAAADI.

The gene calls are TRBV7-3 and TRBJ1-2; TRBD1 agrees at 7 bases. Germline CDR1 reads SGHTA; CDR2 reads FQGTGA. V shed 3 bases, J shed 4 bases, and the junction held 5 bases outside the gene matches. This CDR3 contains 14 residues. The CDR3 coding sequence is TGTGCCAGCAGCTTCCGAGGGGGCGGCTATGGCTACACCTTC. Protein product: CASSFRGGGYGYTF. Full variable domain (outside the CDR3, taken from reference TRBV7-3 and TRBJ1-2): GAGVSQTPSNKVTEKGKYVELRCDPISGHTALYWYRQSLGQGPEFLIYFQGTGAADDSGLPNDRFFAVRPEGSVSTLKIQRTERGDSAVYLCASSFRGGGYGYTFGSGTRLTVV.

This clone turned up a few times. The rearrangement links TRBV5-6 to TRBJ1-6; 7 bases line up with TRBD1. Losses at the gene ends were 4 bases for V and 9 bases for J; bases not matched to a gene: 10. From germline, CDR1 is SGHDT and CDR2 YYEEEE. This CDR3 region has 15 residues. This CDR3 reads CASSDREYWGSPLHF. The CDR3 nucleotides read TGTGCCAGCAGCGACAGGGAGTATTGGGGTTCACCCCTCCACTTT.

A word on this clone: An end of the junction does not agree with germline; a read error may underlie this. The chain uses TRBV2 and TRBJ1-4; 8 nucleotides match TRBD1. This CDR3 has 14 amino acids. In germline, CDR1 is SNHLY, CDR2 FYNNEI. CDR3 nucleotides: TGTGCCAGCAGCGAAGACAGGGGCGCAGAAAAACTGTTTTTT. As protein: CASSEDRGAEKLFF.